This entry lists 23 T cell receptor beta chains sequenced from one sample in a study of blood T cell repertoires in COVID-19. Using immunoSEQ multiplex PCR, the repertoire was profiled, and TCRdb retains in-frame clones only, with some absent. The data show fewer than 300,000 clones, 80% to 90% seen once. The sample comprised PBMCs or T cells enriched from blood (not recorded which). The receptor source for this set is a young woman who had recovered from COVID-19.

The chain employs TRBV28 and TRBJ1-1, with unresolved D. Germline CDR1 is MDHEN and CDR2 is SYDVKM. The V end lost 6 bases, the J end lost 5 bases, and 19 bases lay between the germline ends. The length of the CDR3 is 15 residues. CDR3 DNA: TGTGCCAGCAGGTTGTCGGGATTGGATCTGACTGAAGCTTTCTTT. Encoded protein: CASRLSGLDLTEAFF.

The J gene is TRBJ2-7, the V gene TRBV6-6, with D possibly being TRBD2 (5 bases). The CDR3 has 12 residues. Looked up from germline, CDR1 is MNHNY and CDR2 is SVGAGI (reference sequence). V lost 8 bases and J 0 bases, leaving 8 bases between the germline ends. CDR3 nucleotides: TGTGCCAGCCGAGGAGGCTCCTACGAGCAGTACTTC. It translates to CASRGGSYEQYF.

The chain combines TRBV21-1 with TRBJ2-4; TRBD2 is the table's D call, not checked against the DNA. TRBV21-1 is labeled a pseudogene. The CDR3 is 19 amino acids. CDR3 amino acids: CASSKSAGGRRDSKNIQYF. The CDR3, as DNA: TGTGCCAGCAGCAAATCGGCGGGGGGGCGTAGAGATTCCAAAAACATTCAGTACTTC.

The chain links TRBV6-1 to TRBJ1-4; TRBD1 agrees at 7 bases. The length of the CDR3 is 15 residues. After removal of 3 bases from V and 2 bases from J, the junction contained 3 bases not matched to a gene. Germline-derived CDR1 and CDR2 are MNHNS and SASEGT. The CDR3 protein is CASSDRGRTNEKLFF. The CDR3 nucleotides are TGTGCCAGCAGTGACAGGGGGAGGACTAATGAAAAACTGTTTTTT.

The V and J genes are TRBV28 and TRBJ2-3, with TRBD2 matching over 9 bases. The CDR3 runs 18 residues. CDR1 is MDHEN, CDR2 SYDVKM, per germline. J lost 3 bases, V lost 2 bases, and 12 bases had no gene match. CDR3 DNA sequence: TGTGCCAGCAGTTTACGCCTTCTAGCGGGGAAGGGGACAGATACGCAGTATTTT. Protein product: CASSLRLLAGKGTDTQYF.

The CDR3 spells CASNPPGGQAYEQYF. In DNA, the CDR3 is TGTGCCAGCAATCCCCCCGGTGGACAGGCTTACGAGCAGTACTTC. V usage is TRBV6-5 and J usage is TRBJ2-7, with 7 bases that match TRBD1. With 7 bases clipped from V and 4 bases from J, the junction kept 13 bases outside the gene matches. The CDR3 has 15 residues. Germline V gives CDR1 MNHEY, CDR2 SVGAGI.

This clone was seen only a few times. Other DNA sequences of this sample code for an identical CDR3. In DNA form, the CDR3 reads TGCGCCAGCAGCTTGGCCCCGACAGGGGGTAACTATGGCTACACCTTC. Its protein product is CASSLAPTGGNYGYTF. The gene calls are TRBV5-1 and TRBJ1-2; 9 positions match TRBD1. Germline CDR1 SGHRS, CDR2 YFSETQ. The CDR3 consists of 16 residues. Trimming cost V 0 bases and J 1 base; bases outside gene matches: 4.

The rearrangement links TRBV30 to TRBJ1-6; D might be TRBD1 (6 bases). The germline gives CDR1 GTSNPN, CDR2 SVGIG (reference sequence). The CDR3 spans 14 residues. Trimming removed 2 bases at V and 7 bases at J, with 12 bases between. For the CDR3, the DNA is TGTGCCTGGAGTAGAGGGACAAGGAATTCACCCCTCCACTTT. This codes for CAWSRGTRNSPLHF.

The chain is built from TRBV7-9 and TRBJ1-1, with D unresolved. The CDR3 has 15 residues. Trimming cost V 6 bases and J 2 bases, with 16 bases left between them. The germline gives CDR1 SEHNR, CDR2 FQNEAQ (reference sequence). DNA for the CDR3: TGTGCCAGCAGGTTCTCTAATTGGGCTAACACTGAAGCTTTCTTT. This encodes CASRFSNWANTEAFF.

The V call is TRBV2, the J call TRBJ1-4; D ambiguous. Germline CDR1 reads SNHLY; CDR2 reads FYNNEI. V was pared by 7 bases and J by 4 bases, with 13 bases between. The CDR3 covers 14 residues. The CDR3 here is CASKPGIRNEKLFF. Here the CDR3 DNA reads TGTGCCAGCAAGCCCGGGATACGTAATGAAAAACTGTTTTTT.

The V and J genes are TRBV28 and TRBJ2-3; weak D call: TRBD2 (6 bases). In germline, CDR1 is MDHEN, CDR2 SYDVKM. V lost 9 bases and J 0 bases, leaving 13 bases between the germline ends. This CDR3 has 14 residues. The CDR3, as DNA: TGTGCCAGTACTAGCCCAGCGAGCACAGATACGCAGTATTTT. Translation: CASTSPASTDTQYF.

The chain joins TRBV29-1 to TRBJ2-4; no clear D. Looked up from germline, CDR1 is SQVTM and CDR2 is ANQGSEA. The CDR3 spans 14 residues. Trimming shortened V by 6 bases and J by 3 bases, and 15 bases separated the two germline ends. As DNA, the CDR3 is TGCAGCGTAACTTCTCCCCGTGACAAAAACATTCAGTACTTC. Protein: CSVTSPRDKNIQYF.

The chain is built from TRBV5-4 and TRBJ2-7; 8 bases are a match to TRBD1. Germline V gives CDR1 SGHNT, CDR2 YYREEE (reference sequence). V dropped 0 bases and J dropped 6; count of bases not matched to a gene: 5. This CDR3 comprises 14 residues. Here the CDR3 reads CASSLEGQVGEQYF. The CDR3 DNA reads TGTGCCAGCAGCTTGGAGGGACAGGTCGGCGAGCAGTACTTC.

The V gene is TRBV6-5, the J gene TRBJ1-3; D gene unclear. The CDR3 has 13 residues. Deletions cut 2 bases from V and 3 bases from J, with 5 bases between. Germline CDR1 reads MNHEY; CDR2 reads SVGAGI. The CDR3 sequence: CASSYAGGNTIYF. CDR3 DNA sequence: TGTGCCAGCAGTTACGCAGGTGGAAACACCATATATTTT.

The chain links TRBV9 to TRBJ2-1, with a weak D call TRBD1 (6 bases). Trimming shortened V by 4 bases and J by 0 bases, and 14 bases separated the two germline ends. Per the germline V gene, CDR1 is SGDLS and CDR2 is YYNGEE. CDR3 size: 16 residues. CDR3 amino acids: CASSRQGTSSYNEQFF. The DNA for the CDR3 is TGTGCCAGCAGCCGCCAGGGGACGAGCTCCTACAATGAGCAGTTCTTC.

The rearrangement links TRBV19 to TRBJ1-1; no clear D gene. The CDR3 is made up of 13 amino acids. V was clipped by 3 bases and J by 4 bases, with 9 bases between them. Germline loops: CDR1 LNHDA, CDR2 SQIVND (reference sequence). The CDR3 reads CASSMAGFTEAFF. The CDR3 coding sequence is TGTGCCAGTAGTATGGCGGGATTCACTGAAGCTTTCTTT.

This chain connects TRBV6-4 to TRBJ1-5; tentatively, D is TRBD1 (6 bases). V was trimmed by 3 bases and J by 4 bases, leaving 7 bases between them. CDR3 size: 13 residues. Germline CDR1 MRHNA, CDR2 SNTAGT. The DNA for the CDR3 is TGTGCCAGCAGTGAAGGGGGAAATCAGCCCCAGCATTTT. Protein product: CASSEGGNQPQHF.

The J gene is TRBJ2-5, the V gene TRBV3-1 (or the pseudogene TRBV3-2); 14 bases fit TRBD2. Germline CDR1 LGHDT, CDR2 YNNKEL (reference sequence). V was pared by 3 bases and J by 7 bases, with 7 bases of the junction left unmatched. The length of the CDR3 is 16 residues. The CDR3 bases are TGTGCCAGCAGCCACCGACTAGCGGGGGGGCTGGGGACCCAGTACTTC. Residues: CASSHRLAGGLGTQYF.

CDR3 nucleotide sequence: TGTGCCAGCAGCCTTGGGTCGTCAGGGAGGCAGCCCCAGCATTTT. Encoded protein: CASSLGSSGRQPQHF. The chain links TRBV28 to TRBJ1-5; D may be TRBD1 (5 bases). Looked up from germline, CDR1 is MDHEN and CDR2 is SYDVKM. CDR3 size: 15 residues. V was pared by 6 bases and J by 7 bases, with 19 bases between.

The gene calls are TRBV7-3 and TRBJ2-2; 7 bases map to TRBD2. Unmatched junction bases numbered 4, after V lost 0 bases and J lost 0 bases. Germline V gene data show CDR1 as SGHTA and CDR2 as FQGTGA. CDR3 size: 17 residues. The CDR3 bases are TGTGCCAGCAGCTTAACCCCGGGAGGTGCGAACACCGGGGAGCTGTTTTTT. Translation: CASSLTPGGANTGELFF.

This clone was detected many times. V is TRBV6-2 or TRBV6-3 and J is TRBJ2-1; D is possibly TRBD2 (5 bases). The CDR3 is 14 residues long. V dropped 0 bases and J dropped 10 bases, with 13 bases sitting between them. Germline-derived CDR1 and CDR2 are MNHEY and SVGEGT. The CDR3 nucleotides are TGTGCCAGCAGTTACTCGGACCTACGGGGAGAGCAGTTCTTC. It encodes CASSYSDLRGEQFF.

This clone was observed a handful of times. Other DNA sequences in this specimen translate into the identical CDR3. The chain employs TRBV15 and TRBJ2-7; TRBD1 aligns across 9 bases. Looked up from germline, CDR1 is LNHNV and CDR2 is YYDKDF (reference sequence). This CDR3 has 13 residues. Trimming removed 3 bases from V and 7 bases from J; junction bases left unmatched: 4. DNA for the CDR3: TGTGCCACCAGCAGGGGACAGGGAAATGAGCAGTACTTC. It translates to CATSRGQGNEQYF.

The chain carries TRBV28 and TRBJ1-2; D remains unclear. Germline lookup yields CDR1 MDHEN and CDR2 SYDVKM. The CDR3 length is 13 residues. V shed 5 bases and J shed 1 base, with 8 bases lying between them. The CDR3 nucleotides read TGTGCCAGCAGTCCAAAACTTAACTATGGCTACACCTTC. Amino acids: CASSPKLNYGYTF.